Sequencing of this T cell receptor beta chain was carried out in a study of cytomegalovirus exposure and HLA in healthy donors. Whole-study results and caveats: Immune exposure information available was restricted to CMV serostatus. Earlier analysis yielded a pattern in which most TCR beta V segments were productive about 87% or about 30% of the time. Highest at DRB1 and lowest at HLA-C, TCR association rates differed among HLA loci in a later analysis.

Comment on this clone: Its antigen is undetermined.

Between the trimmed V and J ends, which lost 4 bases and 7 bases, there was a span of 21 bases. CDR1 GTSNPN and CDR2 SVGIG come from the germline V gene (reference sequence). This CDR3 spans 15 amino acids. 13 Jbeta primers and 60 Vbeta primers were used for the PCR. Some clones are missing from TCRdb's copy, which holds only in-frame ones; the method was immunoSEQ multiplex PCR. In all, the sample yields 150,000 to 200,000 clones. Sequencing was performed on PBMCs. The TCR originated in a young woman in good health and CMV-seropositive. The chain uses TRBV30 and TRBJ2-3; D perhaps matches TRBD2 (6 bases). DNA of the CDR3: TGTGCCTGGAACATCCAGACTAGTCGTATTTATACGCAGTATTTT. Translation: CAWNIQTSRIYTQYF. The whole variable domain, remainder taken from reference TRBV30 and TRBJ2-3, is SQTIHQWPATLVQPVGSPLSLECTVEGTSNPNLYWYRQAAGRGLQLLFYSVGIGQISSEVPQNLSASRPQDRQFILSSKKLLLSDSGFYLCAWNIQTSRIYTQYFGPGTRLTVL.